A single T cell receptor (beta chain) is shown here with its context. The sample is drawn from a study of blood T cell repertoires in COVID-19. Data came from immunoSEQ multiplex PCR; TCRdb stores just in-frame clones and leaves some out. Of roughly 79,000 clones in the sample, about 87% were seen once. The V and J ends lost 6 bases and 2 bases, in that order; junction bases with no gene match: 8. This CDR3 is built from 15 residues. Germline V gene sequence: CDR1 SNHLY, CDR2 FYNNEI. This TCR was sampled from a man aged 50 or older with active COVID-19. The sample was peripheral blood. The J gene is TRBJ1-1, the V gene TRBV2, with TRBD1 matching over 8 bases. The CDR3 DNA reads as TGTGCCAGCAGAGACGACAGGGGCCCCAACACTGAAGCTTTCTTT. Encoded protein: CASRDDRGPNTEAFF.